This T cell receptor beta chain emerged from a study of cytomegalovirus exposure and HLA in healthy donors. On this clone: Its antigen is still unknown.

Study-level findings and limits: Later analysis identified a missense DCLRE1C variant that was linked to TCR beta V- and J-gene trimming. Only CMV serostatus was available as immune exposure information. Accurate prediction of HLA-A and HLA-B alleles (for most subjects) was reportedly achieved from TCR beta sequences. Most of the TCR beta V segments (in an earlier analysis) were productive either about 87% or about 30% of the time.

With 60 Vbeta and 13 Jbeta primers, the PCR was carried out. Sequencing was performed with immunoSEQ multiplex PCR; in TCRdb, only in-frame clones are kept and a portion is missing. The table has 120,000 or so clones, about 79% seen once. Germline V gives CDR1 MNHEY, CDR2 SMNVEV (reference sequence). With 2 bases clipped from V and 7 bases from J, the junction kept 11 bases outside the gene matches. The CDR3 is 17 amino acids. This clonotype originated in a woman between 45 and 60 years old in good health and CMV-seronegative. The chain links TRBV27 to TRBJ1-6; 7 bases are a match to TRBD1. The sample consisted of PBMCs. The CDR3 here is CASSLGTYRGTNSPLHF. For the CDR3, the DNA is TGTGCCAGCAGTTTAGGGACGTACAGGGGCACCAATTCACCCCTCCACTTT.